Sequencing of this TCR beta chain was carried out in a study of blood T cell repertoires in COVID-19. Study at large: The United States, Italy and Spain provided the acute and convalescent COVID-19 samples.

With V trimmed by 6 bases and J by 6 bases, 7 bases remained unmatched. This CDR3 is 15 amino acids long. The germline CDR1 and CDR2 sequences are MNHEY and SVGAGI. As originally analysed: Using reference gene primer amplification, nucleated cell counts were estimated. TCRdb's table, derived via immunoSEQ multiplex PCR, lists solely in-frame clones and lacks some. That table is the source of V, J and clone size, and D and trimming were worked out from the DNA. There are more than 95,000 clones in the sample; 87% occur only once, and over 7% lies in the top ten. This clone appeared once. Sequencing was carried out using peripheral blood. The rearrangement joins TRBV6-5 to TRBJ2-1, with 11 bases that match TRBD2. This clonotype was sampled from a human donor in a cohort sampled during active COVID-19. The CDR3 coding sequence is TGTGCCAGCAGACGAGGGCTAGCGGGAGGCAATGAGCAGTTCTTC. Its protein product is CASRRGLAGGNEQFF.